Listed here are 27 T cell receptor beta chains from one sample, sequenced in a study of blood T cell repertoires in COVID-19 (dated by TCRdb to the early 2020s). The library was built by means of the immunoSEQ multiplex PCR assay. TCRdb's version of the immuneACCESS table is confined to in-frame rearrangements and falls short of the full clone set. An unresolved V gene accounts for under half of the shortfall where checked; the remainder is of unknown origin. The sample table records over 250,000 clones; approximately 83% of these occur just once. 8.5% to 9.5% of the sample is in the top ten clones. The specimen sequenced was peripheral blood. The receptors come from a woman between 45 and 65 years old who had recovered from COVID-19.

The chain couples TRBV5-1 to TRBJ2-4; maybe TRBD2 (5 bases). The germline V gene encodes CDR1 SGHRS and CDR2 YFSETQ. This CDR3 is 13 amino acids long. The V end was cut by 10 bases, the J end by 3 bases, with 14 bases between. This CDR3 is CASGKEDKNIQYF. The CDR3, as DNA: TGCGCCTCGGGGAAGGAGGACAAAAACATTCAGTACTTC.

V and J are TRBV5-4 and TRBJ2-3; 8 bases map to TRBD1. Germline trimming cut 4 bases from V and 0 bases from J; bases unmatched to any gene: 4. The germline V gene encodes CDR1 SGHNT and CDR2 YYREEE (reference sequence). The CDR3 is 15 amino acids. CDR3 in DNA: TGTGCCAGCAGCGGGACAGGCCCTAGCACAGATACGCAGTATTTT. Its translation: CASSGTGPSTDTQYF.

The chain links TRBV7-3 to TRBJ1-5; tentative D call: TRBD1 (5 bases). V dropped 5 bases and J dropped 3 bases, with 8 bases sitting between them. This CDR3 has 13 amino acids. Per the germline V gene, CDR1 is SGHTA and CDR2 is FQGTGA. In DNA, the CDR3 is TGTGCCAGCAGCATCGGACACAATCAGCCCCAGCATTTT. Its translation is CASSIGHNQPQHF.

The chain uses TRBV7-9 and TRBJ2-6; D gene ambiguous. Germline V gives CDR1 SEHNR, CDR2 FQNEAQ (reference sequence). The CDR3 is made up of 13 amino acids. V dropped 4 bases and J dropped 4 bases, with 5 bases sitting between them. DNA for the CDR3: TGTGCCAGCAGCTCCGGGGGGGCCAACGTCCTGACTTTC. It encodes CASSSGGANVLTF.

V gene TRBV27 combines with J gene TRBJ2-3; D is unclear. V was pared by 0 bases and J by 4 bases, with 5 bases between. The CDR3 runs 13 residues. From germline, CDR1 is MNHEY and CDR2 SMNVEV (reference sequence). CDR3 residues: CASSLSRSDTQYF. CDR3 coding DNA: TGTGCCAGCAGTTTATCTCGGTCAGATACGCAGTATTTT.

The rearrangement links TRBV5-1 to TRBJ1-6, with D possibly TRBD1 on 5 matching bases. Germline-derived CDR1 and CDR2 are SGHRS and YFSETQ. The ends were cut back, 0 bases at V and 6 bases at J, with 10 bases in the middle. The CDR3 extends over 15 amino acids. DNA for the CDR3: TGCGCCAGCAGCTTGGCAGGGTTGAGTAATTCACCCCTCCACTTT. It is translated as CASSLAGLSNSPLHF.

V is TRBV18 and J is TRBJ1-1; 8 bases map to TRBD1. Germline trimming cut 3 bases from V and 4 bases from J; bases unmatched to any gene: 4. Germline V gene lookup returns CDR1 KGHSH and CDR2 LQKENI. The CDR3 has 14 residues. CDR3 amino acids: CASSPVQGATEAFF. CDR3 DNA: TGTGCCAGCTCACCGGTCCAGGGGGCCACTGAAGCTTTCTTT.

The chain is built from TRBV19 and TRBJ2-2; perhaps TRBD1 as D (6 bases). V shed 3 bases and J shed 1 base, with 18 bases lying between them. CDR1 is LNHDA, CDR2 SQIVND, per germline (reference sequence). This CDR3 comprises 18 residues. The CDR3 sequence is CASSIPGRLGGNTGELFF. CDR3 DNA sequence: TGTGCCAGTAGTATCCCCGGACGTTTAGGGGGGAACACCGGGGAGCTGTTTTTT.

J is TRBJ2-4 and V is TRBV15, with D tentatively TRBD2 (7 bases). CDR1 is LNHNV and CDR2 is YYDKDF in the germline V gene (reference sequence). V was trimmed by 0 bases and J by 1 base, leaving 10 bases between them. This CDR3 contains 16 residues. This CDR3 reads CATSREGGAAKNIQYF. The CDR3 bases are TGTGCCACCAGCAGAGAGGGGGGGGCGGCCAAAAACATTCAGTACTTC.

The CDR3 spells CASSVGASGSGIEQFF. The CDR3 DNA reads TGTGCCAGCAGCGTAGGGGCCAGCGGGAGTGGCATTGAGCAGTTCTTC. The genes are TRBV9 and TRBJ2-1; 8 nucleotides line up with TRBD2. This CDR3 is 16 amino acids long. Germline V gives CDR1 SGDLS, CDR2 YYNGEE. Germline trimming cut 0 bases from V and 9 bases from J; bases unmatched to any gene: 11. Drawing the rest from reference TRBV9 and TRBJ2-1, the complete variable domain is DSGVTQTPKHLITATGQRVTLRCSPRSGDLSVYWYQQSLDQGLQFLIQYYNGEERAKGNILERFSAQQFPDLHSELNLSSLELGDSALYFCASSVGASGSGIEQFFGPGTRLTVL.

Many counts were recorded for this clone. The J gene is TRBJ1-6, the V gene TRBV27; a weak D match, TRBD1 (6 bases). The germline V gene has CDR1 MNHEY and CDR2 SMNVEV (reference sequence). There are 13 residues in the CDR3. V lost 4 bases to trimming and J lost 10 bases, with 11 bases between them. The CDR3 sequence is CASSSTQGSPLHF. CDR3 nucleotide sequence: TGTGCCAGCAGTTCCACCCAGGGGTCACCCCTCCACTTT.

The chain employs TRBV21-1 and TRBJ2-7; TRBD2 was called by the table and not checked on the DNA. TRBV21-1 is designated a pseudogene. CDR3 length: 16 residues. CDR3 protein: CASKATGGGPTYEQYF. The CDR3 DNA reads TGTGCCAGCAAGGCCACGGGAGGGGGACCAACCTACGAGCAGTACTTC.

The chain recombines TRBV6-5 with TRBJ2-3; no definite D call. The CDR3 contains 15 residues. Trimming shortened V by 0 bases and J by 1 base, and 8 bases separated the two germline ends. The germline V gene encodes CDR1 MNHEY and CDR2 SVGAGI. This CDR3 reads CASSYSNVGTDTQYF. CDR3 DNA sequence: TGTGCCAGCAGTTACTCGAATGTAGGCACAGATACGCAGTATTTT.

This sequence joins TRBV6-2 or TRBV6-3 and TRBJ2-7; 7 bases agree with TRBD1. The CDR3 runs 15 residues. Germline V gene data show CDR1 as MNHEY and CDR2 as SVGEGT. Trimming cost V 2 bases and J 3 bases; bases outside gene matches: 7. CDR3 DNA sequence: TGTGCCAGCAGTTACGAGACAGGGAAACTCTACGAGCAGTACTTC. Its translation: CASSYETGKLYEQYF.

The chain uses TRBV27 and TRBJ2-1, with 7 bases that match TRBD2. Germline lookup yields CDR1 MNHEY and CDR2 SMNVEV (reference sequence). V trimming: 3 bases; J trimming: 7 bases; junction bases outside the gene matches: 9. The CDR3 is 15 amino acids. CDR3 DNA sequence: TGTGCCAGCAGTTTCGGGACTACGCCTACGAATGAGCAGTTCTTC. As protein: CASSFGTTPTNEQFF.

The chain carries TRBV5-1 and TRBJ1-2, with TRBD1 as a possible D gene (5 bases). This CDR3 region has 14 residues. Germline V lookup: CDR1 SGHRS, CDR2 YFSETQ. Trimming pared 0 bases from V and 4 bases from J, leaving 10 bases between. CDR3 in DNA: TGCGCCAGCAGCTTGGACGGGGGATCCTATGGCTACACCTTC. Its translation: CASSLDGGSYGYTF.

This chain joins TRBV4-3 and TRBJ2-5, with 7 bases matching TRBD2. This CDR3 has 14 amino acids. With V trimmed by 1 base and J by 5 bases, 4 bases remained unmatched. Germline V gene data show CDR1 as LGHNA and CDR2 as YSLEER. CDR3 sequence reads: CASSQGPGGETQYF. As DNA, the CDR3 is TGCGCCAGCAGCCAAGGACCGGGAGGCGAGACCCAGTACTTC.

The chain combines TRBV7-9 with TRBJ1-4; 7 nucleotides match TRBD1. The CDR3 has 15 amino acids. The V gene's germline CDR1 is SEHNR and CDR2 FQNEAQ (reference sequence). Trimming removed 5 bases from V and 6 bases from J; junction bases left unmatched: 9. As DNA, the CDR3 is TGTGCCAGCAGCCTAGGGGCTCAGGGGGATGAAAAACTGTTTTTT. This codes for CASSLGAQGDEKLFF.

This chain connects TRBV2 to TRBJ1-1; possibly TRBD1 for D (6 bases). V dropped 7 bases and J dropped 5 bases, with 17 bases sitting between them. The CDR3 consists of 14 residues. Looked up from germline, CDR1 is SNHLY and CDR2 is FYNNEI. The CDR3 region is CASMGSGVGTEAFF. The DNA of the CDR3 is TGTGCCAGCATGGGCTCAGGGGTCGGGACTGAAGCTTTCTTT.

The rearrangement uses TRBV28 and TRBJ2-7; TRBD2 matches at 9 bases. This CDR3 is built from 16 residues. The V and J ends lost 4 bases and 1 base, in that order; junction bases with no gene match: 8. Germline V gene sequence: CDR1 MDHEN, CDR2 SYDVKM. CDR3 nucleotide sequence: TGTGCCAGCAGTTCAGCCCAAGGACTAGCGTCCTACGAGCAGTACTTC. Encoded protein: CASSSAQGLASYEQYF.

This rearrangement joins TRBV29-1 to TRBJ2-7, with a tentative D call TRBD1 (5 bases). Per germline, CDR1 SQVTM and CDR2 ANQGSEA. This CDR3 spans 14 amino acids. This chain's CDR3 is CTLPADKSSYEQYF. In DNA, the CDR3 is TGCACCCTCCCGGCGGACAAGAGCTCCTACGAGCAGTACTTC.

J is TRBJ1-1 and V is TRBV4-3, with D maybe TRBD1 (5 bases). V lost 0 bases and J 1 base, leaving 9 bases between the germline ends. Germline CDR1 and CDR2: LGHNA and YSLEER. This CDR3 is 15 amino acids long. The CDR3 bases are TGCGCCAGCAGCCAAGATAGGGGCCCGAACACTGAAGCTTTCTTT. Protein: CASSQDRGPNTEAFF.

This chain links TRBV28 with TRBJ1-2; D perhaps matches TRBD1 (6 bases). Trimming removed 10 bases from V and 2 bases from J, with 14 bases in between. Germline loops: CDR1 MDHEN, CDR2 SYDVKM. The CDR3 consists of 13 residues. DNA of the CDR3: TGTGCCACCTTTCAGGGGCCCAACTATGGCTACACCTTC. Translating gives CATFQGPNYGYTF.

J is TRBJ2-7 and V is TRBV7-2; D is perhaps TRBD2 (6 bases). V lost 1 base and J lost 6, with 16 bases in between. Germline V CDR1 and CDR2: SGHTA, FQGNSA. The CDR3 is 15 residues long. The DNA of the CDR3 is TGTGCCAGCAGCTTAGTTGTGGAGCGGGCCGGCGAGCAGTACTTC. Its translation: CASSLVVERAGEQYF.

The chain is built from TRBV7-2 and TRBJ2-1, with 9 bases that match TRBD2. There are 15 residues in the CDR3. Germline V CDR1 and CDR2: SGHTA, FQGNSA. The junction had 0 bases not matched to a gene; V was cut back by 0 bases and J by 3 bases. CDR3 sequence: CASSLASGGYNEQFF. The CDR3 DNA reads TGTGCCAGCAGCTTAGCTAGCGGGGGCTACAATGAGCAGTTCTTC.

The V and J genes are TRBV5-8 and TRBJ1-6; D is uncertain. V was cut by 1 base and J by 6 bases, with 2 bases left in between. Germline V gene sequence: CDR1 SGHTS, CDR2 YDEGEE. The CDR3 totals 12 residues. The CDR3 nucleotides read TGTGCCAGCAGCTTGCGTAATTCACCCCTCCACTTT. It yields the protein CASSLRNSPLHF.

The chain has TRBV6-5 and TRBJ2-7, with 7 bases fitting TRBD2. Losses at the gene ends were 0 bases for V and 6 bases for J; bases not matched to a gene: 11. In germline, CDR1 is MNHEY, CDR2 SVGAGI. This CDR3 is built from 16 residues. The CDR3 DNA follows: TGTGCCAGCAGTTACTCGTCCGGCGGGGGATTCGTCGAGCAGTACTTC. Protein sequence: CASSYSSGGGFVEQYF.